Presented here are 2 T cell receptor beta chains from one specimen sequenced in a study of cytomegalovirus exposure and HLA in healthy donors. This PCR relied on a set of 60 Vbeta primers and 13 Jbeta primers. Sequencing was performed with immunoSEQ multiplex PCR; in TCRdb, only in-frame clones are kept and a portion is missing. This sample yields some 150,000 clones, of which less than 85% are seen a single time; 5.5% to 8.5% belongs to the top ten. Source material: PBMCs. These receptors were taken from a woman aged 45-59 years in good health and CMV-seropositive.

This chain connects TRBV10-3 to TRBJ1-2, with D uncertain. CDR1 and CDR2 (germline): ENHRY, SYGVKD. The CDR3 extends over 11 amino acids. Deletions cut 11 bases from V and 4 bases from J, with 11 bases between. This chain's CDR3 is CALPPLYGYTF. For the CDR3, the DNA is TGTGCCCTACCTCCTCTCTATGGCTACACCTTC.

J is TRBJ1-3 and V is TRBV6-6; D call uncertain. The V and J ends lost 0 bases and 1 base respectively, with 10 bases between them. CDR1 MNHNY and CDR2 SVGAGI come from the germline V gene (reference sequence). The CDR3 has 16 residues. CDR3 coding DNA: TGTGCCAGCAGTTACTCGACGGCGGGTTCTGGAAACACCATATATTTT. It translates to CASSYSTAGSGNTIYF.